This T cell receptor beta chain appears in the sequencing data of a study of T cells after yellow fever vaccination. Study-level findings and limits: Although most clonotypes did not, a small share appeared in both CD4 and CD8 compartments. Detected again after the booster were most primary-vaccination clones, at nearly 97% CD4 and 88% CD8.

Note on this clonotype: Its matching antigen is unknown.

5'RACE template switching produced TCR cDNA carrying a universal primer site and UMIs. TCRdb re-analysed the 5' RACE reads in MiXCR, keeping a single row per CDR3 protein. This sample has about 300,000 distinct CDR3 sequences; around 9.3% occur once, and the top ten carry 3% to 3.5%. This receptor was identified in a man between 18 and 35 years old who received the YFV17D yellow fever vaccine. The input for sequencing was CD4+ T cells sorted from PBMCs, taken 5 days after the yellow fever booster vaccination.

The CDR3: CSVEGGDSPHEQYF. The CDR3 region has the DNA TGCAGCGTTGAAGGGGGGGACTCTCCCCACGAGCAGTACTTC. The V and J genes are TRBV29-1 and TRBJ2-7; TRBD2 might be the D (6 bases). The CDR3 loop spans 14 amino acids. The germline gives CDR1 SQVTM, CDR2 ANQGSEA. V was pared by 1 base and J by 5 bases, with 15 bases between.